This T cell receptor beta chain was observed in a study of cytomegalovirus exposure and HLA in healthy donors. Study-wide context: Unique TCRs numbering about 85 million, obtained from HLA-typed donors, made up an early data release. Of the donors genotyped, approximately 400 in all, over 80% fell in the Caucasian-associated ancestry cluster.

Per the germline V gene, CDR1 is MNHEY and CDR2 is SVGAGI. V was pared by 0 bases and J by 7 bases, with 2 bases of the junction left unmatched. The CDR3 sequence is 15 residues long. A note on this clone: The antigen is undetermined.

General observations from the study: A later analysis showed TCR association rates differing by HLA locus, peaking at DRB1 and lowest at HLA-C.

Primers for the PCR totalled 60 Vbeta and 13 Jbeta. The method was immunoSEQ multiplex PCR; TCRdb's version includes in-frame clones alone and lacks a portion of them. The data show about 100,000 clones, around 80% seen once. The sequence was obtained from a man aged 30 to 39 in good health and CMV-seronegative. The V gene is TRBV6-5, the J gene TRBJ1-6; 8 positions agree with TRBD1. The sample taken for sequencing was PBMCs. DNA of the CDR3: TGTGCCAGCAGTTACTCTGGGACAGGCAATTCACCCCTCCACTTT. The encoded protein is CASSYSGTGNSPLHF.